This T cell receptor beta chain was identified in a study of shared clonotypes between healthy human individuals. Findings and limits, study-wide: Incomplete sequencing of sorted subsets was indicated by rarefaction despite large depth.

Every one of the donors was a Caucasian adult that lived in Nashville, Tennessee. Concerning this clone itself: The antigen is not known. Different DNA sequences within this sample yield the same CDR3.

Sequencing was performed with immunoSEQ multiplex PCR; in TCRdb, only in-frame clones are kept and a portion is missing. Of 2 million to 3 million clones listed, roughly 93% are singletons. Sequences were obtained from naive CD4+ T cells from PBMCs. Subset indicated: CD45RA+ positively selected. The receptor's source is a man between 18 and 35 years old in good health. Some clones in this sample may be carry-over from other donors' samples.

The DNA for the CDR3 is TGCGCCAGCAGCCCGACAGGGTCCGATCAGCCCCAGCATTTT. This translates into CASSPTGSDQPQHF. The V call is TRBV5-1, the J call TRBJ1-5; 7 positions match TRBD1. The V segment lost 4 bases and the J segment 5 bases; nucleotides outside the gene matches: 6. Looked up from germline, CDR1 is SGHRS and CDR2 is YFSETQ. The CDR3 has 14 amino acids.